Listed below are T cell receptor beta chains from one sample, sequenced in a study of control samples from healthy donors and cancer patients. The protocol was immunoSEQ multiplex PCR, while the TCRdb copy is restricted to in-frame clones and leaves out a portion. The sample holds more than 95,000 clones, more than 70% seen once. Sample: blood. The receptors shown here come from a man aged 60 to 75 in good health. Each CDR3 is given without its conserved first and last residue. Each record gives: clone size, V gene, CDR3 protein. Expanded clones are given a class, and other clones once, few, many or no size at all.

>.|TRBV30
AWSVQGRISPLH
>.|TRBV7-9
ASRRIITTEAF
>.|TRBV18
ASSLRDQNTEAF
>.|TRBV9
ASSVVVGGSYGYT
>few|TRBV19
ASRTSGTSNQPQH
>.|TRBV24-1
ATSDNSGGPSYEQY
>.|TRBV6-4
ASSDGVAGAF
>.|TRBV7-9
ASSFYGQADTDTQY
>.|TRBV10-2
ASSEINEKLF
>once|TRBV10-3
AISEEGQAKNIQY
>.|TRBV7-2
ASSLLGAIGNEQF
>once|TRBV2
ASSEQSSNQPQH
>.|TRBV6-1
ASSEEATGGEQF
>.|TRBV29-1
SVVGTLYEQY